This T cell receptor beta chain was retrieved from a study of blood T cells in healthy people across ages. This clonotype was observed a single time. V lost 7 bases, J lost 9 bases, and 23 bases lay in between. Looked up from germline, CDR1 is SGHKS and CDR2 is YYEKEE (reference sequence). This CDR3 has 15 amino acids. It was with a sample-barcoded 5' primer and a J-beta primer mix that a second PCR of roughly 7 to 12 cycles was run. Via MiXCR, TCRdb re-called the 5' RACE reads, giving one row per CDR3 protein. The sample lists some 920,000 distinct CDR3 sequences; 45% to 60% were seen once. Isolation yielded PBMCs, at least 7 million per sample, in every case.

The clonotype comes from a woman in her sixties in good health. What was sequenced was blood. J is TRBJ2-1 and V is TRBV5-5, with D perhaps matching TRBD2 (6 bases). The CDR3 sequence is CASPNGGSPTSEQFF. In DNA form, the CDR3 reads TGTGCCAGCCCCAATGGAGGGAGCCCTACGAGTGAGCAGTTCTTC.